The next 14 T cell receptor beta chains were all read from a single sample in a study of graft-versus-host responses after intestinal transplantation. Sequenced by immunoSEQ multiplex PCR; TCRdb stores in-frame clones only, minus some. Here the sample spans 95,000 to 110,000 clones, roughly 87% being singletons. Their cognate antigens are unknown. The material was unstimulated CD4+ T cells sorted from spleen or lymph node cells, obtained before intestinal transplant. The receptors originated from a human donor who received an intestinal transplant.

This clone appeared a few times. The chain carries TRBV12-5 and TRBJ2-3; no clear D. The CDR3 length is 13 residues. The V gene lost 5 bases and the J gene lost 6 bases, with 12 bases spanning the gap. Germline V gene sequence: CDR1 LGHNT, CDR2 FRNRAP. The CDR3 loop reads CASGPGRPDTQYF. CDR3 nucleotide sequence: TGTGCTAGTGGTCCTGGTCGGCCGGATACGCAGTATTTT. Combining the CDR3 with reference TRBV12-5 and TRBJ2-3 gives the whole variable domain DARVTQTPRHKVTEMGQEVTMRCQPILGHNTVFWYRQTMMQGLELLAYFRNRAPLDDSGMPKDRFSAEMPDATLATLKIQPSEPRDSAVYFCASGPGRPDTQYFGPGTRLTVL.

About this clone: This specimen includes other DNA sequences encoding the same CDR3. The chain couples TRBV6-6 to TRBJ2-5; D gene ambiguous. The CDR3 runs to 11 residues. Trimming removed 2 bases at V and 5 bases at J, with 3 bases between. Looked up from germline, CDR1 is MNHNY and CDR2 is SVGAGI (reference sequence). The CDR3 loop is CASSYGETQYF. The CDR3 region has the DNA TGTGCCAGCAGTTACGGGGAGACCCAGTACTTC.

The chain links TRBV7-6 to TRBJ2-3; D call uncertain. The CDR3 has 16 residues. With 0 bases removed from V and 2 bases from J, the gap between germline ends came to 12 bases. Germline V lookup: CDR1 SGHVS, CDR2 FNYEAQ. The CDR3 DNA follows: TGTGCCAGCAGCTTAGCCGCGTCCCAGAACACAGATACGCAGTATTTT. Translation gives CASSLAASQNTDTQYF.

CDR3 nucleotides: TGTGCCAGCAGCTTAGATCCTAGCGGGAGGACCGGGGAGCTGTTTTTT. Translated: CASSLDPSGRTGELFF. The J gene is TRBJ2-2, the V gene TRBV7-6, with TRBD2 matching over 11 bases. This CDR3 spans 16 amino acids. V lost 1 base to trimming and J lost 5 bases; unmatched junction nucleotides: 3. The germline CDR1 and CDR2 sequences are SGHVS and FNYEAQ.

The V gene is TRBV5-4, the J gene TRBJ2-2; a weak D match, TRBD2 (6 bases). The CDR3 extends over 15 amino acids. V lost 2 bases to trimming and J lost 1 base, with 9 bases between them. Germline loops: CDR1 SGHNT, CDR2 YYREEE (reference sequence). Here the CDR3 reads CASSLAGQNTGELFF. The CDR3 DNA reads as TGTGCCAGCAGCTTAGCGGGCCAGAACACCGGGGAGCTGTTTTTT.

This chain links TRBV27 with TRBJ1-6; D remains unclear. Germline V CDR1 and CDR2: MNHEY, SMNVEV (reference sequence). This CDR3 comprises 15 residues. With 3 bases removed from V and 7 bases from J, the gap between germline ends came to 13 bases. This chain's CDR3 is CASSFGRARNSPLHF. The CDR3 nucleotides are TGTGCCAGCAGTTTTGGGAGGGCGAGAAATTCACCCCTCCACTTT.

The chain links TRBV7-9 to TRBJ2-2; D is possibly TRBD2 (5 bases). The CDR3 has 13 residues. Germline V CDR1 and CDR2: SEHNR, FQNEAQ (reference sequence). V gave up 1 base and J gave up 7 bases, with 7 bases separating them. CDR3 amino acids: CASSLVRVGELFF. The CDR3 region has the DNA TGTGCCAGCAGCTTAGTGCGGGTCGGGGAGCTGTTTTTT.

The chain links TRBV29-1 to TRBJ2-7, with D perhaps TRBD1 (5 bases). Germline V CDR1 and CDR2: SQVTM, ANQGSEA. The V gene lost 3 bases and the J gene lost 2 bases, with 11 bases spanning the gap. The CDR3 spans 13 residues. CDR3 DNA sequence: TGCAGCGTTGACCTTACAGGAACCTACGAGCAGTACTTC. It specifies CSVDLTGTYEQYF.

The chain recombines TRBV4-1 with TRBJ2-4, with D perhaps matching TRBD2 (6 bases). Between the trimmed V and J ends, which lost 3 bases and 2 bases, there was a span of 14 bases. Looked up from germline, CDR1 is MGHRA and CDR2 is YSYEKL. The CDR3 is 16 residues long. The CDR3 sequence is CASSHSLRDSKNIQYF. In DNA form, the CDR3 reads TGCGCCAGCAGCCATTCACTCCGGGACTCCAAAAACATTCAGTACTTC.

The table lists this clone with a few counts. The chain joins TRBV6-5 to TRBJ1-3, with D unresolved. CDR1 MNHEY and CDR2 SVGAGI come from the germline V gene. Trimming removed 5 bases from V and 0 bases from J, with 5 bases in between. The CDR3 spans 13 residues. The CDR3 DNA sequence: TGTGCCAGCAGTATAAGCTCTGGAAACACCATATATTTT. Translating it yields CASSISSGNTIYF.

The chain couples TRBV7-9 to TRBJ2-2; D unclear. The CDR3 sequence is 15 residues long. CDR1 and CDR2 from the germline V gene are SEHNR and FQNEAQ (reference sequence). The ends were cut back, 3 bases at V and 1 base at J, with 9 bases in the middle. The CDR3 nucleotides read TGTGCCAGCAGCTTTCCCCTCCTGAACACCGGGGAGCTGTTTTTT. Translating gives CASSFPLLNTGELFF.

The chain recombines TRBV11-2 with TRBJ2-2; D is undetermined. V lost 5 bases, J lost 5 bases, and 12 bases lay in between. The CDR3 length is 14 residues. Germline assignment: CDR1 SGHAT and CDR2 FQNNGV. The CDR3 loop reads CASSRDVRTGELFF. CDR3 coding DNA: TGTGCCAGCAGCCGCGACGTGAGGACCGGGGAGCTGTTTTTT.

This rearrangement joins TRBV7-9 to TRBJ2-3; D gene uncertain. The CDR3 has 16 residues. The germline CDR1 and CDR2 sequences are SEHNR and FQNEAQ (reference sequence). V lost 4 bases and J lost 1, with 15 bases in between. The DNA for the CDR3 is TGTGCCAGCAGCTCCGCGGCCAACGCCGGCACAGATACGCAGTATTTT. This sequence encodes CASSSAANAGTDTQYF. Based on the CDR3 plus reference TRBV7-9 and TRBJ2-3, the full variable domain is DTGVSQNPRHKITKRGQNVTFRCDPISEHNRLYWYRQTLGQGPEFLTYFQNEAQLEKSRLLSDRFSAERPKGSFSTLEIQRTEQGDSAMYLCASSSAANAGTDTQYFGPGTRLTVL.

The rearrangement uses TRBV10-3 and TRBJ1-6; the match to TRBD1 covers 7 bases. V lost 2 bases to trimming and J lost 8 bases; unmatched junction nucleotides: 6. Germline CDR1 is ENHRY and CDR2 is SYGVKD. This CDR3 has 15 residues. CDR3 sequence: CAISEGDSRYSPLHF. DNA for the CDR3: TGTGCCATCAGTGAGGGGGACAGTCGATATTCACCCCTCCACTTT.